The 9 T cell receptor beta chains given below trace back to one sample, sequenced in a study of blood T cells in healthy people across ages. Using a J-beta primer mix together with a sample-barcoded 5' primer, a second PCR was run for roughly 6 to 12 cycles. Each CDR3 protein gets one entry after TCRdb re-called the 5' RACE reads with MiXCR. The profile covers roughly 700,000 distinct CDR3 sequences, with roughly 49% appearing a single time and approximately 32% taken by the ten largest. Sequenced: blood. These receptors were collected from an older woman in good health.

As DNA, the CDR3 is TGTGCCAGCAGCGCCGACGGAGCAGTTTACAATGAGCAGTTCTTC. As protein: CASSADGAVYNEQFF. The chain employs TRBV9 and TRBJ2-1, with unresolved D. The CDR3 is 15 residues long. Germline values: CDR1 SGDLS, CDR2 YYNGEE. The ends were cut back, 3 bases at V and 4 bases at J, with 14 bases in the middle.

The chain has TRBV9 and TRBJ2-3, with 8 bases matching TRBD1. The germline gives CDR1 SGDLS, CDR2 YYNGEE. V dropped 4 bases and J dropped 1; count of bases not matched to a gene: 8. The CDR3 runs to 16 residues. DNA for the CDR3: TGTGCCAGCAGCCCGCAGACCAGGGGGCGCACAGATACGCAGTATTTT. Its translation is CASSPQTRGRTDTQYF. Based on the CDR3 plus reference TRBV9 and TRBJ2-3, the full variable domain is DSGVTQTPKHLITATGQRVTLRCSPRSGDLSVYWYQQSLDQGLQFLIQYYNGEERAKGNILERFSAQQFPDLHSELNLSSLELGDSALYFCASSPQTRGRTDTQYFGPGTRLTVL.

This clonotype was counted a few times. V and J are TRBV20-1 and TRBJ2-1, with TRBD2 matching 8 bases. Looked up from germline, CDR1 is DFQATT and CDR2 is SNEGSKA (reference sequence). The trim removed 0 bases at V and 7 bases at J, leaving 8 bases unmatched. The CDR3 runs to 15 residues. The CDR3, as DNA: TGCAGTGCTAGAGATCGGGAGGGCCCCTGGAATGAGCAGTTCTTC. Translated: CSARDREGPWNEQFF.

This clonotype appeared once. The J gene is TRBJ2-7, the V gene TRBV4-3, with 8 bases that match TRBD2. The CDR3 is made up of 17 amino acids. Germline assignment: CDR1 LGHNA and CDR2 YSLEER. Losses at the gene ends were 0 bases for V and 7 bases for J; bases not matched to a gene: 14. CDR3 residues: CASSQDGLAHSYNEQYF. CDR3 coding DNA: TGCGCCAGCAGCCAAGACGGACTAGCCCACTCCTACAATGAGCAGTACTTC.

In the case of this clonotype: At one boundary the junction diverges from the germline segment, which might be a read error. CDR3 nucleotide sequence: TGTGCCAGCAGCCGACGGGGCGTGCTAGCGGGAGGAATGACAGATGCGCAGTATTTT. This gives the protein CASSRRGVLAGGMTDAQYF. The chain links TRBV6-1 to TRBJ2-3; 11 nucleotides line up with TRBD2. This CDR3 is built from 19 residues. In germline, CDR1 is MNHNS, CDR2 SASEGT.

CDR3 bases: TGTGCCGGCCGGGGGGGACTAATCTCCTACAATGAGCAGTTCTTC. It yields the protein CAGRGGLISYNEQFF. This chain links TRBV2 with TRBJ2-1, with 8 bases identical to TRBD2. The CDR3 runs to 15 residues. The germline CDR1 and CDR2 sequences are SNHLY and FYNNEI. V was pared by 11 bases and J by 0 bases, with 9 bases of the junction left unmatched.

The V call is TRBV7-2, the J call TRBJ1-2; no clear D. The CDR3 has 15 residues. Germline V gene lookup returns CDR1 SGHTA and CDR2 FQGNSA. V lost 0 bases and J 4 bases, leaving 12 bases between the germline ends. CDR3 sequence (DNA): TGTGCCAGCAGCTTAGCTTGGGCAGAATCCTATGGCTACACCTTC. It specifies CASSLAWAESYGYTF.

The rearrangement uses TRBV7-6 and TRBJ2-3; 10 nucleotides agree with TRBD2. With V trimmed by 4 bases and J by 3 bases, 13 bases remained unmatched. Germline CDR1 and CDR2: SGHVS and FNYEAQ. The CDR3 has 18 amino acids. The CDR3 here is CASSSSSGRARGTDTQYF. The CDR3 bases are TGTGCCAGCAGCTCGTCTAGCGGGAGAGCTCGGGGAACAGATACGCAGTATTTT.

The gene calls are TRBV5-5 and TRBJ2-1; D tentatively fits TRBD1 or TRBD2 (5 bases each). The DNA end is more similar to TRBJ2-7, so the J call may be wrong. The CDR3 totals 16 residues. The germline V gene encodes CDR1 SGHKS and CDR2 YYEKEE (reference sequence). Here the CDR3 reads CASSFYGRAGYNEQYF. CDR3 DNA: TGTGCCAGCAGCTTTTATGGCAGGGCGGGTTACAATGAGCAGTACTTC.